These 10 T cell receptor beta chains were all obtained from the same sample, sequenced in a study of persistence of HIV-infected CD4 T cells. No antigen has been identified for these receptors. This nonspecific control used anti-CD3/anti-CD28 bead stimulation of CD4+ T cells. Responding CD4+ T cells were sorted by upregulation of both CD40 ligand and CD69. Sequencing used immunoSEQ version 4 in survey mode. TCRdb's table, derived via immunoSEQ multiplex PCR, lists solely in-frame clones and lacks some. This repertoire shows 35,000 to 55,000 clones, 88% found once; its top ten account for around 0.47%. The sequencing used CD4+ T cells sorted from PBMCs after roughly 18-hour stimulation, collected from a patient who received antiretroviral therapy. The receptors were sampled from an adult woman with HIV who was CMV-seropositive.

The rearrangement uses TRBV5-1 and TRBJ1-2; D gene unclear. CDR1 and CDR2 (germline): SGHRS, YFSETQ. The CDR3 sequence is 11 residues long. V was trimmed by 4 bases and J by 8 bases, leaving 9 bases between them. DNA of the CDR3: TGCGCCAGCAGCCTACATGAAGGCTACACCTTC. It is translated as CASSLHEGYTF.

V gene TRBV3-1 (or the pseudogene TRBV3-2) combines with J gene TRBJ2-3; 7 nucleotides line up with TRBD2. The V segment lost 0 bases and the J segment 3 bases; nucleotides outside the gene matches: 21. The CDR3 totals 21 residues. From germline, CDR1 is LGHDT and CDR2 YNNKEL (reference sequence). The CDR3 here is CASSQDIGLVLVSPRTDTQYF. The CDR3 DNA follows: TGTGCCAGCAGCCAAGATATTGGACTAGTTTTAGTCTCGCCCAGAACAGATACGCAGTATTTT.

The chain uses TRBV28 and TRBJ2-3, with TRBD1 matching 10 bases. J gave up 3 bases and V 2 bases, and 2 bases lay outside the gene matches. From germline, CDR1 is MDHEN and CDR2 SYDVKM. The CDR3 covers 15 residues. In DNA, the CDR3 is TGTGCCAGCAGTTTAGGGGACAGGGGTACAGATACGCAGTATTTT. Translated: CASSLGDRGTDTQYF.

The V gene is TRBV5-8, the J gene TRBJ2-5; 7 bases fit TRBD2. The CDR3 is 17 amino acids. V shed 2 bases, J shed 5 bases, and the junction held 15 bases outside the gene matches. CDR1 and CDR2 (germline): SGHTS, YDEGEE. The CDR3 DNA reads TGTGCCAGCAGCTTAGATGGGACCGGCCTGGGGGGGGAGACCCAGTACTTC. This codes for CASSLDGTGLGGETQYF.

CDR3 residues: CASSKLRVLTYNEQFF. The CDR3 bases are TGTGCCAGCAGCAAACTTCGAGTCCTGACCTACAATGAGCAGTTCTTC. This sequence joins TRBV21-1 and TRBJ2-1; the table's D gene call, TRBD2, was not cross checked with the DNA. TRBV21-1 constitutes a pseudogene. This CDR3 has 16 residues.

The chain couples TRBV15 to TRBJ2-7; 7 nucleotides agree with TRBD1. Trimming removed 1 base from V and 2 bases from J; junction bases left unmatched: 2. Germline-derived CDR1 and CDR2 are LNHNV and YYDKDF (reference sequence). This CDR3 has 14 amino acids. The chain's CDR3 is CATSRGDSPYEQYF. In DNA, the CDR3 is TGTGCCACCAGCAGAGGGGACAGTCCCTACGAGCAGTACTTC.

V usage is TRBV5-1 and J usage is TRBJ2-3, with D possibly TRBD1 on 5 matching bases. Germline-derived CDR1 and CDR2 are SGHRS and YFSETQ. There are 16 residues in the CDR3. The ends were cut back, 3 bases at V and 1 base at J, with 15 bases in the middle. In nucleotides, the CDR3 is TGCGCCAGCAGCTGGGAAGGGGCAGATGGCACAGATACGCAGTATTTT. This translates into CASSWEGADGTDTQYF.

The chain carries TRBV11-2 and TRBJ2-2; tentative D call: TRBD1 (5 bases). Trimming shortened V by 3 bases and J by 6 bases, and 11 bases separated the two germline ends. The CDR3 length is 14 residues. Per the germline V gene, CDR1 is SGHAT and CDR2 is FQNNGV. The CDR3 region has the DNA TGTGCCAGCAGCTTCCAGGGTATGGCCGGGGAGCTGTTTTTT. Protein product: CASSFQGMAGELFF. Looking up the rest from reference TRBV11-2 and TRBJ2-2 gives the full variable domain: EAGVAQSPRYKIIEKRQSVAFWCNPISGHATLYWYQQILGQGPKLLIQFQNNGVVDDSQLPKDRFSAERLKGVDSTLKIQPAKLEDSAVYLCASSFQGMAGELFFGEGSRLTVL.

V is TRBV7-2 and J is TRBJ1-1; D is uncertain. V shed 1 base and J shed 4 bases, with 7 bases lying between them. The CDR3 is 13 residues long. CDR1 SGHTA and CDR2 FQGNSA come from the germline V gene. As DNA, the CDR3 is TGTGCCAGCAGCTTAGGGGTAGGCACTGAAGCTTTCTTT. Translating gives CASSLGVGTEAFF.

Details on this clone: In the same sample, other DNA sequences code for this CDR3. The chain combines TRBV9 with TRBJ2-3, with D possibly being TRBD2 (6 bases). Trimming cost V 2 bases and J 1 base, with 11 bases left between them. Per germline, CDR1 SGDLS and CDR2 YYNGEE. The CDR3 has 15 amino acids. The CDR3 region has the DNA TGTGCCAGCAGCGTGGGCGGGATTCGCACAGATACGCAGTATTTT. Encoded protein: CASSVGGIRTDTQYF.